These T cell receptor beta chains were read from a single sample in a study of T-cell memory formation after mild COVID-19. TCRdb re-called the 5' RACE reads through MiXCR, storing one row per CDR3 protein. This table holds approximately 100,000 distinct CDR3 sequences, approximately 15% found once. Sequences were obtained from PBMCs or a T cell subset sorted from them (not recorded which). The source of these receptors is an adult woman who had mild COVID-19 (a few samples of this study predate the infection). Cell type and time point are not known. Both conserved end residues are part of each CDR3. D genes are given only for firm matches. Size is stated for part of the rows, as once, few or many counts, or as a class when the clone is expanded.

DNA: TGTGCCAGCAGTGAATGGCTGGCAGCCTCCTACAATGAGCAGTTCTTC; CDR3: CASSEWLAASYNEQFF; size: few; J: TRBJ2-1; length: 16; V: TRBV25-1; D: NA
DNA: TGTGCCACCAGCAGAAATAGAGGGTCAGATACGCAGTATTTT; CDR3: CATSRNRGSDTQYF; size: few; J: TRBJ2-3; length: 14; V: TRBV15; D: NA
DNA: TGTGCCAGCAGTCGTCATCAGGGGGCCGGCTACACCTTC; CDR3: CASSRHQGAGYTF; size: NA; J: TRBJ1-2; length: 13; V: TRBV27; D: TRBD1
DNA: TGTGCCAGCAGTTATATGGCTGAAGCTTTCTTT; CDR3: CASSYMAEAFF; size: few; J: TRBJ1-1; length: 11; V: TRBV6-2/TRBV6-3; D: NA
DNA: TGTGCCAGCAGTGAAAGCCCCGGGAGCTCCTACGAGCAGTACTTC; CDR3: CASSESPGSSYEQYF; size: many; J: TRBJ2-7; length: 15; V: TRBV2; D: NA
DNA: TGTGCCAGCAGTTCTGTCGGCCAGGCGGGGGGGAAATACAATGAGCAGTTCTTC; CDR3: CASSSVGQAGGKYNEQFF; size: NA; J: TRBJ2-1; length: 18; V: TRBV12-3/TRBV12-4; D: TRBD2
DNA: TGTGCCAGCAGCCCGAGCGGACGAACAAACAATGAGCAGTTCTTC; CDR3: CASSPSGRTNNEQFF; size: few; J: TRBJ2-1; length: 15; V: TRBV7-8; D: NA
DNA: TGTGCCTGGAGTGTATGGTCAGGGGGGGATTCACCCCTCCACTTT; CDR3: CAWSVWSGGDSPLHF; size: few; J: TRBJ1-6; length: 15; V: TRBV30; D: TRBD1
DNA: TGCAGTGCTAGACCCCCTATAGTTAGCACCCGTGACGACTATGGCTACACCTTC; CDR3: CSARPPIVSTRDDYGYTF; size: few; J: TRBJ1-2; length: 18; V: TRBV20-1; D: NA
DNA: TGTGCCAGCAGTCCTCTGGACAGGGACGCGAGGGCTTTCTTT; CDR3: CASSPLDRDARAFF; size: NA; J: TRBJ1-1; length: 14; V: TRBV7-8; D: TRBD1
DNA: TGCGCCAGCAGCCCCCTGGCGGAGACCGGGGAGCTGTTTTTT; CDR3: CASSPLAETGELFF; size: NA; J: TRBJ2-2; length: 14; V: TRBV5-1; D: NA
DNA: TGCGCCAGCCGAGAGGCGGGCACAGATACGCAGTATTTT; CDR3: CASREAGTDTQYF; size: NA; J: TRBJ2-3; length: 13; V: TRBV5-1; D: NA
DNA: TGCGCCAGCAGCTTGGGTCTGCGGGAGGATTACAATGAGCAGTTCTTC; CDR3: CASSLGLREDYNEQFF; size: NA; J: TRBJ2-1; length: 16; V: TRBV5-1; D: TRBD2
DNA: TGCAGTGCTAGAGTAGGGCTAGCGGGGGGCACAGATACGCAGTATTTT; CDR3: CSARVGLAGGTDTQYF; size: NA; J: TRBJ2-3; length: 16; V: TRBV20-1; D: TRBD2
DNA: TGCGCCAGCAGCCAACGGACAGGGGGCGCGGGTACTGAAGCTTTCTTT; CDR3: CASSQRTGGAGTEAFF; size: few; J: TRBJ1-1; length: 16; V: TRBV4-3; D: TRBD1
DNA: TGCGCCAGTAAAAGGGAAGGGGCCACTAATGAAAAACTGTTTTTT; CDR3: CASKREGATNEKLFF; size: few; J: TRBJ1-4; length: 15; V: TRBV4-1; D: NA
DNA: TGTGCCAGCAGCGATCACCCCGGGACAGGGTCCGAGCAGTACTTC; CDR3: CASSDHPGTGSEQYF; size: NA; J: TRBJ2-7; length: 15; V: TRBV9; D: TRBD1
DNA: TGCGCCAGCAGCCAAGTGTCCCAAGAGACCCAGTACTTC; CDR3: CASSQVSQETQYF; size: few; J: TRBJ2-5; length: 13; V: TRBV4-1; D: NA
DNA: TGTGCCAGCAGTTTAGCGGGAGGGTCGGGGTTCTACGAGCAGTACTTC; CDR3: CASSLAGGSGFYEQYF; size: few; J: TRBJ2-7; length: 16; V: TRBV12-3/TRBV12-4; D: TRBD2
DNA: TGCGCCAGCAGCCTATCCGGGGGGGTGGACGAGCAGTACTTC; CDR3: CASSLSGGVDEQYF; size: NA; J: TRBJ2-7; length: 14; V: TRBV4-1; D: TRBD2
DNA: TGTGCCTGGAGTGTATGGCAGGGGCAAGAGGAGCAGTACTTC; CDR3: CAWSVWQGQEEQYF; size: many; J: TRBJ2-7; length: 14; V: TRBV30; D: NA
DNA: TGTGCCACCAGTGATAGTCGGGGACTAGCGGGGACCTACAATGAGCAGTTCTTC; CDR3: CATSDSRGLAGTYNEQFF; size: few; J: TRBJ2-1; length: 18; V: TRBV24-1; D: TRBD2
DNA: TGCAGTGCTAGAGTTGGGACCCTTTGGCCCTTC; CDR3: CSARVGTLWPF; size: many; J: TRBJ1-2; length: 11; V: TRBV20-1; D: NA
DNA: TGTGCCACCCGACCGGGTGCCGGCACAGATACGCAGTATTTT; CDR3: CATRPGAGTDTQYF; size: NA; J: TRBJ2-3; length: 14; V: TRBV10-3; D: NA
DNA: TGCGCCAGCAGCCAAACACGGGACAGGGGAGGCTACACCTTC; CDR3: CASSQTRDRGGYTF; size: NA; J: TRBJ1-2; length: 14; V: TRBV4-1; D: TRBD1
DNA: TGTGCCAGCAGCCAAGGGTGGCTCCGCCACGAGCAGTACTTC; CDR3: CASSQGWLRHEQYF; size: NA; J: TRBJ2-7; length: 14; V: TRBV3-1; D: NA
DNA: TGTGCCAGCAGCCAAGATTTTAGGACAGTCGCTAACTATGGCTACACCTTC; CDR3: CASSQDFRTVANYGYTF; size: NA; J: TRBJ1-2; length: 17; V: TRBV4-2; D: NA
DNA: TGTGCCAGCAGCTCTGAGACCGGTTCTAATGAAAAACTGTTTTTT; CDR3: CASSSETGSNEKLFF; size: NA; J: TRBJ1-4; length: 15; V: TRBV7-9; D: NA
DNA: TGTGCCAGCAGTTTATCCCGGGATGGCACCGGGGAGCTGTTTTTT; CDR3: CASSLSRDGTGELFF; size: few; J: TRBJ2-2; length: 15; V: TRBV27; D: NA
DNA: TGTGCCACCAGCAGATCGCGCCTCGAAGATACGCAGTATTTT; CDR3: CATSRSRLEDTQYF; size: many; J: TRBJ2-3; length: 14; V: TRBV15; D: NA
DNA: TGTGCCAGCAGCGTAGCGAAGCGATCGAACACCGGGGAGCTGTTTTTT; CDR3: CASSVAKRSNTGELFF; size: few; J: TRBJ2-2; length: 16; V: TRBV9; D: NA
DNA: TGCGCCAGCAGCCGCGGGGGGCCTAGCACAGATACGCAGTATTTT; CDR3: CASSRGGPSTDTQYF; size: NA; J: TRBJ2-3; length: 15; V: TRBV5-1; D: TRBD2
DNA: TGTGCCTGGAGGTTCCTAGCGAACACCGGGGAGCTGTTTTTT; CDR3: CAWRFLANTGELFF; size: NA; J: TRBJ2-2; length: 14; V: TRBV30; D: NA
DNA: TGTGCCAGCAGCTTGGGACGGAGCGATCCCTACGAGCAGTACTTC; CDR3: CASSLGRSDPYEQYF; size: few; J: TRBJ2-7; length: 15; V: TRBV7-2; D: NA
DNA: TGTGCCAGCAGCTCCTTGGGGGACAGGGGGCTTGAGACCCAGTACTTC; CDR3: CASSSLGDRGLETQYF; size: few; J: TRBJ2-5; length: 16; V: TRBV7-9; D: TRBD1
DNA: TGCGCCAGCAGCCCGGGACAGCACCAAGAGACCCAGTACTTC; CDR3: CASSPGQHQETQYF; size: NA; J: TRBJ2-5; length: 14; V: TRBV4-1; D: TRBD1
DNA: TGTGCCAGCAGCTTATCCGACGGCGAGCAGTACTTC; CDR3: CASSLSDGEQYF; size: few; J: TRBJ2-7; length: 12; V: TRBV7-9; D: NA
DNA: TGTGCCAGCAGCCCGACCGGCGGGGGGAGGAATACGCAGTATTTT; CDR3: CASSPTGGGRNTQYF; size: few; J: TRBJ2-3; length: 15; V: TRBV11-2; D: TRBD2
DNA: TGTGCCAGCAGCTTAGTCCGGACTTCCTACGAGCAGTACTTC; CDR3: CASSLVRTSYEQYF; size: NA; J: TRBJ2-7; length: 14; V: TRBV7-8; D: NA
DNA: TGTGCCAGCAGCCCCAGGGGGAGCGCACACGAGCAGTACTTC; CDR3: CASSPRGSAHEQYF; size: NA; J: TRBJ2-7; length: 14; V: TRBV7-8; D: TRBD1
DNA: TGTGCCAGCAGTTACGGGGAGTCCTACGAGCAGTACTTC; CDR3: CASSYGESYEQYF; size: few; J: TRBJ2-7; length: 13; V: TRBV6-2/TRBV6-3; D: NA
DNA: TGTGCCAGCAGTTTAACGGACACAACCTACGAGCAGTACTTC; CDR3: CASSLTDTTYEQYF; size: once; J: TRBJ2-7; length: 14; V: TRBV27; D: NA
DNA: TGTGCCACCAGTGACTCCGACATCCACGAGCAGTACTTC; CDR3: CATSDSDIHEQYF; size: NA; J: TRBJ2-7; length: 13; V: TRBV24-1; D: NA
DNA: TGTGCCAGCAGCACGACCTTCGGGTGGGGACAGAGGACCTACGAGCAGTACTTC; CDR3: CASSTTFGWGQRTYEQYF; size: NA; J: TRBJ2-7; length: 18; V: TRBV7-2; D: TRBD1
DNA: TGCGCCAGCAGCCAAGATCCGGGGGATAGCAATCAGCCCCAGCATTTT; CDR3: CASSQDPGDSNQPQHF; size: few; J: TRBJ1-5; length: 16; V: TRBV4-1; D: NA
DNA: TGTGCCATCAGTGAGTCGAGGGGACTAGCCCTCGAGCAGTACTTC; CDR3: CAISESRGLALEQYF; size: few; J: TRBJ2-7; length: 15; V: TRBV10-3; D: TRBD2
DNA: TGCAGTGCTAGCAGTTCGCAGGGAGTGTGGGCTGAAGCTTTCTTT; CDR3: CSASSSQGVWAEAFF; size: NA; J: TRBJ1-1; length: 15; V: TRBV20-1; D: NA
DNA: TGTGCCAGCAGCTCAAATCCCGCTAGATTCAATGAGCAGTTCTTC; CDR3: CASSSNPARFNEQFF; size: NA; J: TRBJ2-1; length: 15; V: TRBV12-3/TRBV12-4; D: NA
DNA: TGCGCCAGCAGCGAGGAGGGGCGAGACAATCAGCCCCAGCATTTT; CDR3: CASSEEGRDNQPQHF; size: NA; J: TRBJ1-5; length: 15; V: TRBV4-1; D: NA
DNA: TGTGCCAGCAGCGAAAGGCAGGACCCTAACTATGGCTACACCTTC; CDR3: CASSERQDPNYGYTF; size: NA; J: TRBJ1-2; length: 15; V: TRBV27; D: NA
DNA: TGTGCCACCAGCAGTGGACCTCCGGGACTAGCGGGGACGCACTCCTACGAGCAGTACTTC; CDR3: CATSSGPPGLAGTHSYEQYF; size: many; J: TRBJ2-7; length: 20; V: TRBV15; D: TRBD2
DNA: TGTGCCAGTAGTATTTTCGGACAGGTGATAAACTATGGCTACACCTTC; CDR3: CASSIFGQVINYGYTF; size: few; J: TRBJ1-2; length: 16; V: TRBV19; D: TRBD1
DNA: TGTGCCAGCAGTGAATGGGGCGGGTACGAGCAGTACTTC; CDR3: CASSEWGGYEQYF; size: NA; J: TRBJ2-7; length: 13; V: TRBV6-4; D: NA
DNA: TGTGCCAGCAGCTTAGCAGGGAACAGGGGCGCGGGAGAGACCCAGTACTTC; CDR3: CASSLAGNRGAGETQYF; size: few; J: TRBJ2-5; length: 17; V: TRBV7-8; D: TRBD1
DNA: TGTGCCAGCAGTCGACAGTATGGCTACACCTTC; CDR3: CASSRQYGYTF; size: few; J: TRBJ1-2; length: 11; V: TRBV2; D: NA
DNA: TGTGCCACCAGCAGAGTCAGTGAGGATCGTACGTTCTTC; CDR3: CATSRVSEDRTFF; size: NA; J: TRBJ2-1; length: 13; V: TRBV15; D: NA
DNA: TGCGCCAGCAGCCAAACCGGACAGGGGCGAAGGAACATTCAGTACTTC; CDR3: CASSQTGQGRRNIQYF; size: medium-sized; J: TRBJ2-4; length: 16; V: TRBV4-3; D: TRBD1
DNA: TGTGCCAGCAGCTCCTACCCGGGACCAGGGAACACTGAAGCTTTCTTT; CDR3: CASSSYPGPGNTEAFF; size: NA; J: TRBJ1-1; length: 16; V: TRBV5-5; D: NA
DNA: TGTGCCAGCAGCCAAGTAGAGAATGAAAAACTGTTTTTT; CDR3: CASSQVENEKLFF; size: few; J: TRBJ1-4; length: 13; V: TRBV3-1; D: NA
DNA: TGTGCCAGCAGCTTGGCAGGGACGATAGTAAACGAGCAGTACTTC; CDR3: CASSLAGTIVNEQYF; size: few; J: TRBJ2-7; length: 15; V: TRBV5-4; D: NA